The source of this TCR beta chain is a study of T cell changes during pregnancy in multiple sclerosis. This clone ranks as medium-sized. The V gene lost 5 bases and the J gene lost 5 bases, with 16 bases spanning the gap. Per germline, CDR1 MGHDK and CDR2 SYGVNS. The length of the CDR3 is 14 residues. The repertoire was sequenced with immunoSEQ multiplex PCR; TCRdb's copy has only in-frame clones and lacks some. The repertoire holds under 65,000 clones, with roughly 92% as singletons. This receptor was identified in a female donor with multiple sclerosis, enrolled in a pregnancy study. The chain combines TRBV25-1 with TRBJ2-7; D unclear. Material: peripheral blood, obtained in the second trimester of pregnancy. The CDR3 is CASSLLLGLDEQYF. CDR3 DNA sequence: TGTGCCAGCAGTCTACTACTCGGCCTGGACGAGCAGTACTTC.